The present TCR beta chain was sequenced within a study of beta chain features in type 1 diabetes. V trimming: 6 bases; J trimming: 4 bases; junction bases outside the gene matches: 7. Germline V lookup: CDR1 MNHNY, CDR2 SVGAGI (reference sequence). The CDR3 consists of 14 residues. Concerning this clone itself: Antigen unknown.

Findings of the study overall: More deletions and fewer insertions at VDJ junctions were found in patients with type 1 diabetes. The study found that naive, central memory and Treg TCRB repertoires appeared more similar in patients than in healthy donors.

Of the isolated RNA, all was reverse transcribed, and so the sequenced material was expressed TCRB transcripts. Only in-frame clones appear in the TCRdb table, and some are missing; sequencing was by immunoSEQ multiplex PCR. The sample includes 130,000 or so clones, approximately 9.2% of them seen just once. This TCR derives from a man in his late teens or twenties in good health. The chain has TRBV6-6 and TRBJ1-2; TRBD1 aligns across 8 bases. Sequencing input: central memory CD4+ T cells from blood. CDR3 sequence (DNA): TGTGCCAGCAGACCAGGGGGCGCTGGCTATGGCTACACCTTC. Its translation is CASRPGGAGYGYTF.